These T cell receptor beta chains were read from a single sample in a study of technical replicates of blood from a handful of donors. The method was immunoSEQ multiplex PCR; TCRdb's version includes in-frame clones alone and lacks a portion of them. The sample has under 95,000 clones, approximately 90% seen once. Sequencing was performed on T cells isolated from PBMCs. These receptors came from a human donor in good health. The CDR3 runs from the conserved cysteine through the conserved F or W. A D gene is named only where the DNA matches it firmly. Rows may omit the clone size; those that give it use once, few, many or a size class.

V	J	size	D	length	CDR3	DNA
TRBV4-2	TRBJ2-3	NA	TRBD2	17	CASSQVLWREASDTQYF	TGTGCCAGCAGCCAAGTCTTGTGGCGGGAGGCTTCAGATACGCAGTATTTT
TRBV18	TRBJ2-7	NA	NA	12	CASSPDTYEQYF	TGTGCCAGCTCCCCCGACACCTACGAGCAGTACTTC
TRBV7-3	TRBJ1-5	NA	NA	14	CASSLSGGDQPQHF	TGTGCCAGCAGCTTATCGGGGGGGGATCAGCCCCAGCATTTT
TRBV2	TRBJ2-7	NA	NA	15	CASSGSEERNHEQYF	TGTGCCAGCAGTGGATCCGAGGAGAGAAACCACGAGCAGTACTTC
TRBV6-5	TRBJ1-2	NA	TRBD1	12	CASRTGLGGYTF	TGTGCCAGCAGGACAGGGTTAGGTGGCTACACCTTC
TRBV28	TRBJ1-2	NA	TRBD1	16	CASSLPPGQVNYGYTF	TGTGCCAGCAGTTTACCCCCGGGACAGGTTAACTATGGCTACACCTTC
TRBV9	TRBJ1-2	few	TRBD1	14	CASSVGDSLYGYTF	TGTGCCAGCAGCGTAGGGGACAGTCTTTATGGCTACACCTTC
TRBV2	TRBJ1-2	NA	NA	14	CASSEAPDNYGYTF	TGTGCCAGCAGTGAAGCGCCAGATAACTATGGCTACACCTTC
TRBV19	TRBJ2-7	NA	NA	14	CASSIGREVEEQYF	TGTGCCAGTAGTATCGGTCGGGAAGTGGAAGAGCAGTACTTC
TRBV27	TRBJ2-5	NA	NA	15	CASSSRDSPFEAQYF	TGTGCCAGCAGTTCGCGGGACAGCCCTTTCGAGGCCCAGTACTTC
TRBV19	TRBJ1-2	few	TRBD1	13	CASSTTGVYGYTF	TGTGCCAGTAGCACCACAGGGGTTTATGGCTACACCTTC
TRBV21-1	TRBJ2-1	few	NA	16	CASSLLSGNGEHEQFF	TGTGCCAGCAGCCTCCTCTCGGGGAACGGGGAGCATGAGCAGTTCTTC
TRBV27	TRBJ1-5	few	NA	14	CASSLSRGRQPQHF	TGTGCCAGCAGTTTATCACGGGGAAGGCAGCCCCAGCATTTT
TRBV18	TRBJ1-2	NA	NA	13	CASSREGMDGYTF	TGTGCCAGCTCACGGGAGGGGATGGATGGCTACACCTTC
TRBV9	TRBJ1-1	NA	TRBD1	13	CASSATGVTEAFF	TGTGCCAGCAGCGCCACAGGGGTAACTGAAGCTTTCTTT
TRBV10-3	TRBJ1-4	NA	NA	13	CATRGAGNEKLFF	TGTGCCACCAGAGGGGCAGGTAATGAAAAACTGTTTTTT
TRBV7-2	TRBJ1-2	NA	NA	13	CASTLLGIHGYTF	TGTGCCAGCACCCTACTTGGTATTCATGGCTACACCTTC
TRBV28	TRBJ1-3	NA	NA	15	CASSLWAGSGNTIYF	TGTGCCAGCAGTTTATGGGCAGGCTCTGGAAACACCATATATTTT
TRBV7-2	TRBJ2-7	NA	NA	12	CASSLPTYEQYF	TGTGCCAGCAGCTTGCCTACCTACGAGCAGTACTTC
TRBV7-9	TRBJ2-7	NA	NA	16	CASSFISPGVSYEQYF	TGTGCCAGCAGCTTCATATCCCCGGGAGTCTCCTACGAGCAGTACTTC
TRBV5-1	TRBJ2-1	NA	NA	18	CASSLASGALPGQSEQFF	TGCGCCAGCAGCTTGGCCTCCGGCGCCTTACCGGGACAATCTGAGCAGTTCTTC
TRBV4-1	TRBJ2-7	NA	NA	15	CASSPRDLSSYEQYF	TGCGCCAGCAGCCCCCGGGACTTGAGCTCCTACGAGCAGTACTTC
TRBV27	TRBJ2-7	NA	NA	13	CASSFEGPYEQYF	TGTGCCAGCAGTTTCGAGGGCCCCTACGAGCAGTACTTC
TRBV6-1	TRBJ2-7	NA	TRBD1	14	CASSDTDRGDEQYF	TGTGCCAGCAGTGATACCGACAGGGGAGACGAGCAGTACTTC
TRBV19	TRBJ1-2	NA	TRBD1	15	CASSNQGTGSYGYTF	TGTGCCAGTAGTAACCAAGGGACAGGGAGTTATGGCTACACCTTC
TRBV12-5	TRBJ2-1	NA	TRBD1	19	CASGPAIGTGTTSNLEQFF	TGTGCTAGTGGTCCCGCAATCGGGACAGGAACTACCTCTAACCTCGAGCAGTTCTTC
TRBV6-1	TRBJ1-2	NA	NA	13	CASSEQGNYGYTF	TGTGCCAGCAGTGAACAGGGCAACTATGGCTACACCTTC
TRBV6-5	TRBJ2-1	NA	TRBD2	15	CASHTGGSLRNEQFF	TGTGCCAGCCACACGGGGGGGTCCCTTCGTAATGAGCAGTTCTTC
TRBV27	TRBJ2-7	NA	TRBD2	16	CASSPSGGSLFYEQYF	TGTGCCAGCAGTCCCAGCGGCGGGAGCTTATTCTACGAGCAGTACTTC
TRBV5-4	TRBJ2-3	NA	TRBD2	17	CASSLVPQREVPDTQYF	TGTGCCAGCAGCTTGGTTCCCCAGCGGGAAGTACCAGATACGCAGTATTTT
TRBV15	TRBJ2-5	NA	NA	15	CATSRGGMGLATQYF	TGTGCCACCAGCAGAGGGGGTATGGGGCTCGCGACCCAGTACTTC
TRBV4-1	TRBJ2-4	NA	TRBD1	15	CASRTRQGASDIQYF	TGCGCCAGCAGAACCAGACAGGGGGCATCTGACATTCAGTACTTC
TRBV5-6	TRBJ1-4	NA	NA	14	CASMGWQGKEKLFF	TGTGCCAGCATGGGTTGGCAGGGGAAGGAAAAACTGTTTTTT
TRBV5-8	TRBJ1-5	NA	NA	14	CASSLGPGGQPQHF	TGTGCCAGCAGCTTGGGCCCGGGAGGGCAGCCCCAGCATTTT
TRBV15	TRBJ2-7	NA	NA	14	CATSTDSFSYEQYF	TGTGCCACCAGCACGGACAGTTTTTCCTACGAGCAGTACTTC
TRBV7-3	TRBJ2-1	NA	NA	15	CASSSLRTGYNEQFF	TGTGCCAGCAGCTCCCTCCGGACTGGCTACAATGAGCAGTTCTTC
TRBV28	TRBJ1-4	few	NA	17	CASSLLRGNRANEKLFF	TGTGCCAGCAGTTTATTACGAGGGAACAGAGCTAATGAAAAACTGTTTTTT
TRBV30	TRBJ2-1	NA	TRBD2	15	CAWSGRLAVYNEQFF	TGTGCCTGGAGTGGTAGACTAGCGGTATACAATGAGCAGTTCTTC
TRBV18	TRBJ2-3	NA	TRBD1	16	CASSPPGQRLTDTQYF	TGTGCCAGCTCACCACCGGGACAGCGACTCACAGATACGCAGTATTTT
TRBV27	TRBJ2-7	NA	NA	13	CASSLDYSYEQYF	TGTGCCAGCAGTTTGGACTACTCCTACGAGCAGTACTTC
TRBV18	TRBJ1-1	NA	NA	14	CASSPTYADTEAFF	TGTGCCAGCTCTCCGACATATGCAGACACTGAAGCTTTCTTT
TRBV7-9	TRBJ1-3	NA	NA	16	CASSFHVHPSGNTIYF	TGTGCCAGCAGCTTCCACGTACACCCCTCTGGAAACACCATATATTTT
TRBV10-1	TRBJ2-5	NA	TRBD1	16	CASSDAGTGYQETQYF	TGCGCCAGCAGTGATGCCGGGACAGGGTACCAAGAGACCCAGTACTTC
TRBV30	TRBJ1-1	NA	TRBD1	17	CAWSVLQGPQKNTEAFF	TGTGCCTGGAGTGTATTACAGGGGCCCCAGAAGAACACTGAAGCTTTCTTT
TRBV2	TRBJ1-1	few	NA	11	CASSGTVGAFF	TGTGCCAGCAGTGGGACAGTGGGAGCTTTCTTT
TRBV6-5	TRBJ2-1	NA	NA	16	CASSYAISGEDNEQFF	TGTGCCAGCAGTTACGCCATATCGGGAGAGGACAATGAGCAGTTCTTC
TRBV19	TRBJ2-1	NA	TRBD2	14	CASSIQRESNEQFF	TGTGCCAGTAGTATCCAGCGGGAAAGTAATGAGCAGTTCTTC
TRBV5-4	TRBJ1-2	NA	TRBD1	13	CASSRDSNYGYTF	TGTGCCAGCAGCCGGGACAGTAACTATGGCTACACCTTC
TRBV5-6	TRBJ1-2	NA	NA	11	CASSLYGGYTF	TGTGCCAGCAGCTTGTACGGTGGCTACACCTTC
TRBV5-5	TRBJ2-1	NA	NA	14	CASGGESSYNEQFF	TGTGCCAGCGGCGGGGAGAGCTCCTACAATGAGCAGTTCTTC
TRBV15	TRBJ2-3	NA	NA	14	CATSRDSFRVTQYF	TGTGCCACCAGCAGAGACTCCTTCAGGGTAACGCAGTATTTT
TRBV28	TRBJ2-7	NA	TRBD1	15	CASRSPPGQSYEQYF	TGTGCCAGCCGGTCCCCCCCGGGACAGTCCTACGAGCAGTACTTC
TRBV4-1	TRBJ2-1	NA	NA	18	CASRLTLAPAGKGNEQFF	TGCGCCAGCAGGCTTACACTCGCCCCAGCTGGAAAGGGGAATGAGCAGTTCTTC
TRBV9	TRBJ1-5	NA	TRBD1	14	CASSVGTVNQPQHF	TGTGCCAGCAGCGTGGGGACAGTTAATCAGCCCCAGCATTTT
TRBV6-1	TRBJ1-2	NA	NA	13	CASRMDRNYGYTF	TGTGCCAGCAGGATGGACAGAAACTATGGCTACACCTTC